The 7 T cell receptor beta chains in this list originate from one sample, sequenced in a study of blood T cell repertoires in COVID-19. Libraries were prepared by immunoSEQ multiplex PCR; TCRdb keeps only in-frame clonotypes and omits some of them. The table has 80,000 or so clones, 70% to 90% seen once. Sequencing was performed on peripheral blood. These receptors all come from a man aged 50 to 59 with COVID-19, enrolled during active disease.

The J gene is TRBJ1-3, the V gene TRBV19, with unresolved D. CDR1 and CDR2 (germline): LNHDA, SQIVND (reference sequence). CDR3 length: 14 amino acids. The V end lost 5 bases, the J end lost 6 bases, and 14 bases lay between the germline ends. As DNA, the CDR3 is TGTGCCAGTAGTCCCGAACAGCATATAAACACCATATATTTT. Protein sequence: CASSPEQHINTIYF.

The chain links TRBV5-1 to TRBJ2-3; D not resolved. Germline values: CDR1 SGHRS, CDR2 YFSETQ. Trimming shortened V by 0 bases and J by 6 bases, and 8 bases separated the two germline ends. The CDR3 has 13 amino acids. The CDR3: CASSLGPGDTQYF. In DNA, the CDR3 is TGCGCCAGCAGCTTGGGACCAGGCGATACGCAGTATTTT.

The chain joins TRBV28 to TRBJ1-2; D perhaps matches TRBD1 (6 bases). Germline CDR1 reads MDHEN; CDR2 reads SYDVKM. The V gene lost 3 bases and the J gene lost 9 bases, with 14 bases spanning the gap. This CDR3 is built from 13 residues. CDR3 in DNA: TGTGCCAGCAGTTTGGGGCAGGGGATTCGCTACACCTTC. It yields the protein CASSLGQGIRYTF.

The chain links TRBV28 to TRBJ1-5; possible D gene TRBD1, 5 bases. The CDR3 totals 14 residues. The V end was cut by 5 bases, the J end by 7 bases, with 15 bases between. The germline V gene has CDR1 MDHEN and CDR2 SYDVKM. Here the CDR3 reads CASSPPPGVQPQHF. The CDR3 DNA reads as TGTGCCAGCAGTCCACCTCCGGGGGTCCAGCCCCAGCATTTT.

The chain joins TRBV4-1 to TRBJ1-1, with a weak D call TRBD1 (5 bases). V dropped 4 bases and J dropped 1 base, with 10 bases sitting between them. The CDR3 length is 14 residues. The germline V gene encodes CDR1 MGHRA and CDR2 YSYEKL. The CDR3 sequence is CASSLSGQNTEAFF. CDR3 sequence (DNA): TGCGCCAGCAGCCTTTCCGGACAGAACACTGAAGCTTTCTTT.

The chain carries TRBV2 and TRBJ2-1; TRBD2 aligns across 10 bases. This CDR3 has 13 residues. Unmatched junction bases numbered 8, after V lost 4 bases and J lost 14 bases. Germline V gives CDR1 SNHLY, CDR2 FYNNEI. The CDR3: CASSGGLAGVKFF. CDR3 DNA sequence: TGTGCCAGCAGTGGAGGGCTAGCGGGAGTAAAGTTCTTC.

The chain couples TRBV2 to TRBJ1-2; 7 bases are shared with TRBD1. The CDR3 sequence is 15 residues long. In germline, CDR1 is SNHLY, CDR2 FYNNEI. The V and J ends lost 7 bases and 8 bases, in that order; junction bases with no gene match: 16. The CDR3 region is CASTEDRGRLRGYTF. CDR3 DNA sequence: TGTGCCAGCACCGAAGATAGGGGGCGGCTTAGGGGCTACACCTTC.